The clone carrying this T cell receptor beta chain was seen many times. Amplified regions were TCR beta CDR3 sequences from RNA transcripts. First-round RT-PCR with HTBI primers amplified the TCR CDR3 region. TCRdb recomputed calls from the multiplex PCR reads with MiXCR, one row per CDR3 protein. The table records more than 150,000 distinct CDR3 sequences, 17% of them present only once. The data are from a study of T cells in Graves' hyperthyroidism and ophthalmopathy. V lost 4 bases and J lost 1, with 7 bases in between. CDR3 size: 13 residues. CDR1 and CDR2 (germline): SGHTA, FQGNSA. The TCR originated in a woman aged 50 to 60 with Graves' hyperthyroidism. V usage is TRBV7-2 and J usage is TRBJ1-1; D is uncertain. Specimen: blood. CDR3 DNA: TGTGCCAGCAGCTCGCTTGGGAACACTGAAGCTTTCTTT. It is translated as CASSSLGNTEAFF.